This T cell receptor beta chain emerged from a study of cytomegalovirus exposure and HLA in healthy donors. Study information: Prior work identified around 110 million unique TCR beta sequences in about 179 million T cells.

A note on this clone: Its antigen is unidentified.

CDR1 and CDR2 (germline): SGDLS, YYNGEE. The CDR3 runs 13 residues. Trimming cost V 3 bases and J 6 bases; bases outside gene matches: 5. The PCR was carried out with 60 Vbeta primers and 13 Jbeta primers. Method: immunoSEQ multiplex PCR; TCRdb's copy keeps in-frame clones and lacks some. This sample's table has over 100,000 clones. Study observations and caveats: Later analysis identified a missense DCLRE1C variant that was linked to TCR beta V- and J-gene trimming. In an earlier analysis, productive rearrangement rates for most beta V segments clustered near 87% or 30%.

The sample was PBMCs. This chain uses TRBV9 with TRBJ2-7; TRBD1 agrees at 8 bases. The clonotype originates from a young man in good health and CMV-seronegative. CDR3 amino acids: CASSAGQGFEQYF. DNA for the CDR3: TGTGCCAGCAGCGCCGGACAGGGTTTCGAGCAGTACTTC.